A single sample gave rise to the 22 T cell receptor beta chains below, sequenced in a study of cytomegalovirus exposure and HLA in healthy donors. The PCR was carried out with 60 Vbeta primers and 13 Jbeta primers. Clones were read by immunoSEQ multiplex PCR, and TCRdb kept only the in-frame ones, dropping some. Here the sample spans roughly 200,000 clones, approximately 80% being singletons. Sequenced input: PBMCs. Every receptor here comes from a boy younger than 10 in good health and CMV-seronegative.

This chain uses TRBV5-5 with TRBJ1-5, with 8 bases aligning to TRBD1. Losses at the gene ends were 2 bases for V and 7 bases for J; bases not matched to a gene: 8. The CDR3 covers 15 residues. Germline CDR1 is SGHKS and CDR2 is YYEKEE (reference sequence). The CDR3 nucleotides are TGTGCCAGCAGCTTAGCGGGACAGGATTTCCAGCCCCAGCATTTT. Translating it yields CASSLAGQDFQPQHF.

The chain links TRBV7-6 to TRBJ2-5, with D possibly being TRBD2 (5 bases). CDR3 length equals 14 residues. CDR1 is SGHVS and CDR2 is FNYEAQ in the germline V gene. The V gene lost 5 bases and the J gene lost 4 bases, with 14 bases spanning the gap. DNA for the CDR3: TGTGCCAGCAGCGCCCCGGGGAATAGAGAGACCCAGTACTTC. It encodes CASSAPGNRETQYF.

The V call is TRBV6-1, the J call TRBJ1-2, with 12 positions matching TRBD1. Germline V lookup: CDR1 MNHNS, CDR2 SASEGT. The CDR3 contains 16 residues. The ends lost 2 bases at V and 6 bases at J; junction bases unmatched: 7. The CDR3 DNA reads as TGTGCCAGCAGTGAAAGGGGGGACAGGGGGCGAGATGGCTACACCTTC. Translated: CASSERGDRGRDGYTF.

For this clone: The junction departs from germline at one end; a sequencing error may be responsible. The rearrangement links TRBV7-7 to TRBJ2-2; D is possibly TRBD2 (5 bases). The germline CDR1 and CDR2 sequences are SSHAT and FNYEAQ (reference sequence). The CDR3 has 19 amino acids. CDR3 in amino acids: CASSPNGAGAATNTGELFF. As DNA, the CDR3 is TGTGCTAGCAGCCCAAATGGCGCGGGCGCTGCCACGAACACCGGGGAGCTGTTTTTT.

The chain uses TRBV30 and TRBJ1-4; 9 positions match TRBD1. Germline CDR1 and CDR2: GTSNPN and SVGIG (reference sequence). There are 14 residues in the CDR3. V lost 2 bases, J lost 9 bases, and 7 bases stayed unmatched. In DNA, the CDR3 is TGTGCCTGGAGTCATCCGGGACAGGGACAAAAACTGTTTTTT. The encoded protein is CAWSHPGQGQKLFF. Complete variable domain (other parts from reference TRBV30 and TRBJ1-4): SQTIHQWPATLVQPVGSPLSLECTVEGTSNPNLYWYRQAAGRGLQLLFYSVGIGQISSEVPQNLSASRPQDRQFILSSKKLLLSDSGFYLCAWSHPGQGQKLFFGSGTQLSVL.

CDR3: CASSLRDNTDTQYF. CDR3 coding DNA: TGTGCCAGCTCCCTCCGGGACAACACAGATACGCAGTATTTT. V gene TRBV27 combines with J gene TRBJ2-3; a weak D match, TRBD1 (6 bases). This CDR3 has 14 residues. V lost 8 bases and J 2 bases, leaving 14 bases between the germline ends. Per the germline V gene, CDR1 is MNHEY and CDR2 is SMNVEV (reference sequence).

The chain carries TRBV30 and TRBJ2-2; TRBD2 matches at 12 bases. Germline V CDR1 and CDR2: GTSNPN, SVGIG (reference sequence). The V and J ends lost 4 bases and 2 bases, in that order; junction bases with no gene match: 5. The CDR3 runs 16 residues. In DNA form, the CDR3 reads TGTGCCTGGATGGGACTAGCGGGTTATAACACCGGGGAGCTGTTTTTT. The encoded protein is CAWMGLAGYNTGELFF.

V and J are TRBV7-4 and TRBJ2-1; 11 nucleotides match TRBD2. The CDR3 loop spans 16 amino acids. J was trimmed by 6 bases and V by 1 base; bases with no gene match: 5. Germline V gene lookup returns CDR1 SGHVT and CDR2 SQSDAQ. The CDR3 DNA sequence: TGTGCCAGCAGCTTAGTTTCACTAGCGGGAGCCAATGAGCAGTTCTTC. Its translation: CASSLVSLAGANEQFF.

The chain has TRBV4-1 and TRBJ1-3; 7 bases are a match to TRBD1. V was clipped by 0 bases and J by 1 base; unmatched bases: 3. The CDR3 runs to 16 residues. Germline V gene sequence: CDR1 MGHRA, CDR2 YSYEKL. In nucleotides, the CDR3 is TGCGCCAGCAGCCAAGATTTGGGACAGTCTGGAAACACCATATATTTT. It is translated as CASSQDLGQSGNTIYF.

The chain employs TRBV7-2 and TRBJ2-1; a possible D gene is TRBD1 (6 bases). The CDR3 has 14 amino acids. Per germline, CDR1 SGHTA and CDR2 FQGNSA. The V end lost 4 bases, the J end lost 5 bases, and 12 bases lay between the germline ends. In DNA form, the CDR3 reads TGTGCCAGCAGCTGGGTTAGGGGGAACAATGAGCAGTTCTTC. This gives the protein CASSWVRGNNEQFF.

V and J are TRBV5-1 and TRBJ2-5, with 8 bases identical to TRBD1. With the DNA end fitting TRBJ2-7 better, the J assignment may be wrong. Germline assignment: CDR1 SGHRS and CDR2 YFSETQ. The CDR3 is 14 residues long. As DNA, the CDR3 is TGCGCCAGCAGCTTCGGACAGGGATCCTACGAGCAGTACTTC. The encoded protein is CASSFGQGSYEQYF.

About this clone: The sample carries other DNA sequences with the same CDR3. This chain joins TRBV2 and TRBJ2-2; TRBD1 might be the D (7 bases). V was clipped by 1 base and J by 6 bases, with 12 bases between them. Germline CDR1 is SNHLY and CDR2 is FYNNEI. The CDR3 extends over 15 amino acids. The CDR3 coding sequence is TGTGCCAGCAGTGAAGTGGAGGGGGCGTCCGGGGAGCTGTTTTTT. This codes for CASSEVEGASGELFF.

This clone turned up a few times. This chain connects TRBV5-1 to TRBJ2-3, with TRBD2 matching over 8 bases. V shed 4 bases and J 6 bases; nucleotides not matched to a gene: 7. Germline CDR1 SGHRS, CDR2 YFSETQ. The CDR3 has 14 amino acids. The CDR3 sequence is CASSDGGASDTQYF. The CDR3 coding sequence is TGCGCCAGCAGCGACGGGGGGGCATCCGATACGCAGTATTTT.

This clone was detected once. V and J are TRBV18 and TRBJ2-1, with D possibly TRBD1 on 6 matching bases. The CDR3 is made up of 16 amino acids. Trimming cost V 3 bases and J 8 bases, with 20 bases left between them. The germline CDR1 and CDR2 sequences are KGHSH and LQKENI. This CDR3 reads CASSPSGQLVGDEQFF. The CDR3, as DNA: TGTGCCAGCTCACCGTCGGGACAACTGGTGGGCGATGAGCAGTTCTTC.

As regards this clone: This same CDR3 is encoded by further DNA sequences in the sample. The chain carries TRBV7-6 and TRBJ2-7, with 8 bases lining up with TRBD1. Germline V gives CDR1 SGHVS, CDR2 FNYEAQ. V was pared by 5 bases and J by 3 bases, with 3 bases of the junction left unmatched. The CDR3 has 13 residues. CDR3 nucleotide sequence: TGTGCCAGCAGCCCTGGACAGGGCTACGAGCAGTACTTC. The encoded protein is CASSPGQGYEQYF.

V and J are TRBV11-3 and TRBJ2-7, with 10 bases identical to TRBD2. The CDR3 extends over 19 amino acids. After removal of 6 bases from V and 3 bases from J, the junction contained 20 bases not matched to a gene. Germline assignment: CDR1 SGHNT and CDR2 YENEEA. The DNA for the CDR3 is TGTGCCAGCAGAGGTATATCACTAGCGGGGCCTGGACCCCGCTACGAGCAGTACTTC. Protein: CASRGISLAGPGPRYEQYF.

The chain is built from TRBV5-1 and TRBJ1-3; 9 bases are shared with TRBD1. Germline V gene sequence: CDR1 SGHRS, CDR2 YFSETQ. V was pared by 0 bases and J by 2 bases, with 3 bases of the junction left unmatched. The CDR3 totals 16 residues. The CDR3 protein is CASSLGTGVAGNTIYF. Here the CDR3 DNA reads TGCGCCAGCAGCTTGGGGACAGGGGTGGCTGGAAACACCATATATTTT.

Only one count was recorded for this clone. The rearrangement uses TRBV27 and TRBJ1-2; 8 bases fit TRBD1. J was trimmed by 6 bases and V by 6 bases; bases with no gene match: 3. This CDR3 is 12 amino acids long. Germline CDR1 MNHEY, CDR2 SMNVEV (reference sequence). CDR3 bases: TGTGCCAGCAGGACAGGGGCACATGGCTACACCTTC. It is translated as CASRTGAHGYTF.

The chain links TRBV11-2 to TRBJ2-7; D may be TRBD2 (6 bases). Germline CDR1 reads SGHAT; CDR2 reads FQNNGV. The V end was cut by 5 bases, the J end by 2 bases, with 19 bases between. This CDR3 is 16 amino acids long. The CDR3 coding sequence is TGTGCCAGCAGCGGCCAACTAGCTCCGCCCCCCTACGAGCAGTACTTC. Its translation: CASSGQLAPPPYEQYF.

The CDR3 DNA reads as TGCGCCAGCAGCCCGCGGGGGGGCCGGGGCACTGAAGCTTTCTTT. The encoded protein is CASSPRGGRGTEAFF. This chain connects TRBV4-1 to TRBJ1-1; TRBD1 is a possible D gene (6 bases). Germline values: CDR1 MGHRA, CDR2 YSYEKL. The V gene lost 4 bases and the J gene lost 4 bases, with 16 bases spanning the gap. The CDR3 runs 15 residues.

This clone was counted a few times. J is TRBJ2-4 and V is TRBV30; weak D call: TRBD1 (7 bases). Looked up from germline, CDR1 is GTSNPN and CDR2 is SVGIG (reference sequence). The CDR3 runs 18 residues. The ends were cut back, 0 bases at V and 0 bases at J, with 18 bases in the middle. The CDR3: CAWSVLSGGTLAKNIQYF. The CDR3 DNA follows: TGTGCCTGGAGTGTACTTTCAGGGGGGACACTAGCCAAAAACATTCAGTACTTC.

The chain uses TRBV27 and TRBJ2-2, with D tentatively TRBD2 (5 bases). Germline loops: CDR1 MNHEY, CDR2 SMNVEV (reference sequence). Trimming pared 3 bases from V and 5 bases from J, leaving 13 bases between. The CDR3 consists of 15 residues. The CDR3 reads CASSFVRENTGELFF. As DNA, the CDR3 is TGTGCCAGCAGTTTCGTGAGGGAGAATACCGGGGAGCTGTTTTTT.